Listed below are T cell receptor beta chains from one sample, sequenced in a study of control samples from healthy donors and cancer patients. Profiled with immunoSEQ multiplex PCR; TCRdb holds only in-frame clones, not every one. The table includes fewer than 70,000 clones, roughly 80% detected once. The source material was PBMCs. Receptor source: a woman in her 50s with lung cancer. CDR3s include the opening cysteine and the closing phenylalanine or tryptophan. The order of the fields is V gene, J gene, CDR3 protein.

V gene: TRBV6-5; J gene: TRBJ2-7; CDR3 protein: CASSYPNSYEQYF
V gene: TRBV5-1; J gene: TRBJ1-1; CDR3 protein: CASSLAVGEETEAFF
V gene: TRBV7-9; J gene: TRBJ1-1; CDR3 protein: CASSSPIRDSLTEAFF
V gene: TRBV19; J gene: TRBJ1-1; CDR3 protein: CASNHQVNTEAFF
V gene: TRBV20-1; J gene: TRBJ1-2; CDR3 protein: CSVKGGYGYTF
V gene: TRBV12-3/TRBV12-4; J gene: TRBJ1-2; CDR3 protein: CASRTGLGGYTF
V gene: TRBV19; J gene: TRBJ2-2; CDR3 protein: CASSIKQLTGELFF
V gene: TRBV6-5; J gene: TRBJ2-7; CDR3 protein: CASSYKTGGSYEQYF
V gene: TRBV10-3; J gene: TRBJ2-3; CDR3 protein: CALSDGGGRTDTQYF
V gene: TRBV19; J gene: TRBJ2-1; CDR3 protein: CASSIELAGGRRNEQFF
V gene: TRBV2; J gene: TRBJ1-1; CDR3 protein: CASSPGTGVNTEAFF
V gene: TRBV4-3; J gene: TRBJ2-7; CDR3 protein: CASSQDRSGSGAYEQYF
V gene: TRBV9; J gene: TRBJ2-5; CDR3 protein: CASSADGGDQETQYF
V gene: TRBV19; J gene: TRBJ2-2; CDR3 protein: CASSKANTGELFF
V gene: TRBV6-2/TRBV6-3; J gene: TRBJ1-1; CDR3 protein: CASSPGGRRSRGTEAFF
V gene: TRBV12-3/TRBV12-4; J gene: TRBJ2-5; CDR3 protein: CASSLRQETQYF
V gene: TRBV12-3/TRBV12-4; J gene: TRBJ2-1; CDR3 protein: CASRGRNYNEQFF
V gene: TRBV10-3; J gene: TRBJ2-7; CDR3 protein: CAISEGRTSGEQYF
V gene: TRBV5-1; J gene: TRBJ2-5; CDR3 protein: CASSRPRLATVPFKETQYF
V gene: TRBV19; J gene: TRBJ1-1; CDR3 protein: CASSSRTGGLNTEAFF
V gene: TRBV7-9; J gene: TRBJ1-2; CDR3 protein: CASSLPQGWGYTF
V gene: TRBV18; J gene: TRBJ1-2; CDR3 protein: CASSPPGRIYGYTF
V gene: TRBV9; J gene: TRBJ1-1; CDR3 protein: CASSTGGLAFTEAFF
V gene: TRBV14; J gene: TRBJ1-1; CDR3 protein: CASSQPGTNTEAFF
V gene: TRBV27; J gene: TRBJ1-4; CDR3 protein: CASSRPGTGTKLFF
V gene: TRBV3-1/TRBV3-2; J gene: TRBJ1-4; CDR3 protein: CASSPRERTEKLFF
V gene: TRBV9; J gene: TRBJ2-7; CDR3 protein: CASSVAPSGSYEQYF
V gene: TRBV9; J gene: TRBJ2-2; CDR3 protein: CASSVGRGVANTGELFF
V gene: TRBV28; J gene: TRBJ2-7; CDR3 protein: CASSFGVRGPSYEQYF
V gene: TRBV5-1; J gene: TRBJ1-2; CDR3 protein: CASSLFGTGIYGYTF
V gene: TRBV27; J gene: TRBJ2-2; CDR3 protein: CASSFWDRETGELFF
V gene: TRBV9; J gene: TRBJ2-5; CDR3 protein: CASSKTGFNRETQYF
V gene: TRBV19; J gene: TRBJ1-5; CDR3 protein: CASSISDKGNQPQHF